These T cell receptor beta chains were read from a single sample in a study of OX40 agonist ivuxolimab in advanced cancers. Clones were sequenced by immunoSEQ multiplex PCR, and TCRdb holds only the in-frame ones, with some missing. The sample has some 57,000 clones; roughly nine tenths are singletons. The specimen comprised CD4+ or CD8+ T cells sorted from blood, sampled in a trial of the OX40 agonist ivuxolimab. These receptors all stem from an adult with an advanced solid tumor such as melanoma, head and neck, liver or kidney cancer. The CDR3 runs from the conserved cysteine through the conserved F or W. The order of the fields is V gene, CDR3 length, clone size, J gene, D gene, CDR3 DNA, CDR3 protein. A D gene is named only where the DNA matches it firmly. A clone size is listed for some rows: how often the clone was seen (once, few, many), or a class if it is expanded.

v_gene: TRBV7-9; len: 16; abundance: .; j_gene: TRBJ1-4; d_gene: .; CDR3nt: TGTGCCAGCAGCGCCACCGCCTCAGGGTTGGGGGAAAAACTGTTTTTT; CDR3aa: CASSATASGLGEKLFF
v_gene: TRBV29-1; len: 13; abundance: .; j_gene: TRBJ1-2; d_gene: TRBD1; CDR3nt: TGCAGCGTTGCGACAGGGAGTAACTATGGCTACACCTTC; CDR3aa: CSVATGSNYGYTF
v_gene: TRBV28; len: 16; abundance: .; j_gene: TRBJ1-6; d_gene: .; CDR3nt: TGTGCCAGCAGTTTATGGCGGGGTTCGAATAATTCACCCCTCCACTTT; CDR3aa: CASSLWRGSNNSPLHF
v_gene: TRBV28; len: 11; abundance: .; j_gene: TRBJ2-1; d_gene: .; CDR3nt: TGTGTCAGCCTTGGACGCAATGAGCAGTTCTTC; CDR3aa: CVSLGRNEQFF
v_gene: TRBV5-4; len: 18; abundance: .; j_gene: TRBJ1-6; d_gene: .; CDR3nt: TGTGCCAGCAGCTTGGATCCAGCGATCGGGTGGGTTAATTCACCCCTCCACTTT; CDR3aa: CASSLDPAIGWVNSPLHF
v_gene: TRBV7-9; len: 17; abundance: .; j_gene: TRBJ2-7; d_gene: .; CDR3nt: TGTGCCAGCAGCTTAGGAGGGTTGGGACCCTGGTCCGTCGAGCAGTACTTC; CDR3aa: CASSLGGLGPWSVEQYF
v_gene: TRBV28; len: 15; abundance: .; j_gene: TRBJ1-2; d_gene: .; CDR3nt: TGTGCCAGCAGTTTACAGGTCGGAGGGGACTATGGCTACACCTTC; CDR3aa: CASSLQVGGDYGYTF
v_gene: TRBV14; len: 12; abundance: .; j_gene: TRBJ1-1; d_gene: .; CDR3nt: TGTGCCAGCAGCCAGGGGGACACTGAAGCTTTCTTT; CDR3aa: CASSQGDTEAFF
v_gene: TRBV6-5; len: 15; abundance: once; j_gene: TRBJ2-5; d_gene: TRBD2; CDR3nt: TGTGCCAGCAGACGGACTAGCGGGAGGCGGGAGACCCAGTACTTC; CDR3aa: CASRRTSGRRETQYF
v_gene: TRBV27; len: 12; abundance: .; j_gene: TRBJ2-1; d_gene: TRBD2; CDR3nt: TGTGCCAGCAGGGGCGGGGGGGGTGAGCAGTTCTTC; CDR3aa: CASRGGGGEQFF
v_gene: TRBV30; len: 14; abundance: .; j_gene: TRBJ2-2; d_gene: .; CDR3nt: TGTGCCAATCCTCTATTGGGTTTCACCGGGGAGCTGTTTTTT; CDR3aa: CANPLLGFTGELFF
v_gene: TRBV6-5; len: 16; abundance: .; j_gene: TRBJ1-3; d_gene: TRBD1; CDR3nt: TGTGCCAGCAGTTCGACAGGGCCTTGGGAAGGAAACACCATATATTTT; CDR3aa: CASSSTGPWEGNTIYF
v_gene: TRBV28; len: 15; abundance: .; j_gene: TRBJ2-7; d_gene: TRBD2; CDR3nt: TGTGCCAGCACCTACGGCGGGAGGGCGACCTACGAGCAGTACTTC; CDR3aa: CASTYGGRATYEQYF
v_gene: TRBV10-1; len: 16; abundance: .; j_gene: TRBJ2-1; d_gene: TRBD2; CDR3nt: TGCGCCAGCAGTGAGTCGACTGGACTAGCAGGCAATGAGCAGTTCTTC; CDR3aa: CASSESTGLAGNEQFF
v_gene: TRBV11-2; len: 17; abundance: .; j_gene: TRBJ2-7; d_gene: TRBD2; CDR3nt: TGTGCCAGCAGTCACTTTAGCGGGAGGGCAACCGCCTACGAGCAGTACTTC; CDR3aa: CASSHFSGRATAYEQYF
v_gene: TRBV28; len: 14; abundance: once; j_gene: TRBJ2-1; d_gene: .; CDR3nt: TGTGCCAGCAGTTCCCCCGGCAGGGGTAATGAGCAGTTCTTC; CDR3aa: CASSSPGRGNEQFF
v_gene: TRBV6-6; len: 13; abundance: .; j_gene: TRBJ1-2; d_gene: TRBD1; CDR3nt: TGTGCCAGCAGTTACGGCTTTGGTACAGGGGGCCCCTTC; CDR3aa: CASSYGFGTGGPF
v_gene: TRBV28; len: 15; abundance: few; j_gene: TRBJ2-2; d_gene: .; CDR3nt: TGTGCCAGCAGCTATACAGGCGAGCACACCGGGGAGCTGTTTTTT; CDR3aa: CASSYTGEHTGELFF
v_gene: TRBV14; len: 15; abundance: .; j_gene: TRBJ1-1; d_gene: .; CDR3nt: TGTGCCAGCAGCCCGTTACGGTCAGCGCACACTGAAGCTTTCTTT; CDR3aa: CASSPLRSAHTEAFF
v_gene: TRBV27; len: 13; abundance: .; j_gene: TRBJ2-3; d_gene: .; CDR3nt: TGTGCCAGCAGTTTCGGAAGCACAGATACGCAGTATTTT; CDR3aa: CASSFGSTDTQYF
v_gene: TRBV30; len: 17; abundance: .; j_gene: TRBJ2-3; d_gene: TRBD2; CDR3nt: TGTGCCTGGACCCGCCAGAGACTAGCGCTAAGCACAGATACGCAGTATTTT; CDR3aa: CAWTRQRLALSTDTQYF
v_gene: TRBV13; len: 15; abundance: .; j_gene: TRBJ2-7; d_gene: TRBD1; CDR3nt: TGTGCCAGCAGCGGTGGACAGGCCTACTCCTACGAGCAGTACTTC; CDR3aa: CASSGGQAYSYEQYF
v_gene: TRBV11-2; len: 14; abundance: .; j_gene: TRBJ1-4; d_gene: .; CDR3nt: TGTGCCAGCAGCTTCAGCAGGCTCGATGAAAAACTGTTTTTT; CDR3aa: CASSFSRLDEKLFF
v_gene: TRBV30; len: 14; abundance: .; j_gene: TRBJ2-5; d_gene: TRBD2; CDR3nt: TGTGCCTGGAGTGTAGCGGGAGTGTGGGAGACCCAGTACTTC; CDR3aa: CAWSVAGVWETQYF
v_gene: TRBV10-3; len: 17; abundance: .; j_gene: TRBJ2-6; d_gene: .; CDR3nt: TGTGCCATCAGTGAGTCGTCCCAAAGGGCTGGGGCCAACGTCCTGACTTTC; CDR3aa: CAISESSQRAGANVLTF
v_gene: TRBV13; len: 15; abundance: .; j_gene: TRBJ2-7; d_gene: TRBD2; CDR3nt: TGTGCCAGCAGCCCCCCAGGCGGGAGGCCGGCGGGGCAGTACTTC; CDR3aa: CASSPPGGRPAGQYF
v_gene: TRBV21-1; len: 15; abundance: .; j_gene: TRBJ1-2; d_gene: .; CDR3nt: TGTGCCAGCACGGACGGAAGGATCACTAACTATGGCTACACCTTC; CDR3aa: CASTDGRITNYGYTF
v_gene: TRBV5-6; len: 16; abundance: few; j_gene: TRBJ2-3; d_gene: .; CDR3nt: TGTGCCAGCAGCTTGGCGTCGCGGAGAAGCACAGATACGCAGTATTTT; CDR3aa: CASSLASRRSTDTQYF
v_gene: TRBV9; len: 13; abundance: .; j_gene: TRBJ2-1; d_gene: .; CDR3nt: TGTGCCAGCAGCGTAGGGAGGAACAATGAGCAGTTCTTC; CDR3aa: CASSVGRNNEQFF
v_gene: TRBV2; len: 15; abundance: once; j_gene: TRBJ2-6; d_gene: .; CDR3nt: TGTGCCAGCACTGACTCCGACTCTGGGGCCAACGTCCTGACTTTC; CDR3aa: CASTDSDSGANVLTF
v_gene: TRBV11-1; len: 15; abundance: .; j_gene: TRBJ2-2; d_gene: .; CDR3nt: TGTGCCAGCAGCGCGCGCCGGGCGAACACCGGGGAGCTGTTTTTT; CDR3aa: CASSARRANTGELFF
v_gene: TRBV10-3; len: 17; abundance: .; j_gene: TRBJ2-7; d_gene: TRBD2; CDR3nt: TGTGCCATCAGTGAGTCGATTTTGCCTAGCGGGAAATACGAGCAGTACTTC; CDR3aa: CAISESILPSGKYEQYF
v_gene: TRBV18; len: 14; abundance: .; j_gene: TRBJ2-5; d_gene: .; CDR3nt: TGTGCCAGCTCACCAAAGGTGGGTTTGGAGACCCAGTACTTC; CDR3aa: CASSPKVGLETQYF
v_gene: TRBV11-2; len: 16; abundance: few; j_gene: TRBJ1-1; d_gene: .; CDR3nt: TGTGCCAGCAGCTTAGAGTTTCGGGTTAAGAACACTGAAGCTTTCTTT; CDR3aa: CASSLEFRVKNTEAFF
v_gene: TRBV6-6; len: 14; abundance: .; j_gene: TRBJ1-5; d_gene: .; CDR3nt: TGTGCCAGCAGTTACGACAGAGAATATCAGCCCCAGCATTTT; CDR3aa: CASSYDREYQPQHF
v_gene: TRBV9; len: 16; abundance: few; j_gene: TRBJ2-2; d_gene: .; CDR3nt: TGTGCCAGCAGCCCGCGGCCTTCACCGAACACCGGGGAGCTGTTTTTT; CDR3aa: CASSPRPSPNTGELFF
v_gene: TRBV27; len: 16; abundance: .; j_gene: TRBJ1-1; d_gene: TRBD1; CDR3nt: TGTGCCAGCAGTTTATTGGGGAGGGGGCGAGTCACTGAAGCTTTCTTT; CDR3aa: CASSLLGRGRVTEAFF
v_gene: TRBV5-1; len: 14; abundance: .; j_gene: TRBJ2-5; d_gene: .; CDR3nt: TGCGCCAGCAGCTTGGAGGGGGTCGCGGAGACCCAGTACTTC; CDR3aa: CASSLEGVAETQYF
v_gene: TRBV9; len: 15; abundance: few; j_gene: TRBJ2-7; d_gene: TRBD2; CDR3nt: TGTGCCAGCAGCGACGGGGCGGGAGTTACCGACGAGCAGTACTTC; CDR3aa: CASSDGAGVTDEQYF
v_gene: TRBV10-3; len: 22; abundance: once; j_gene: TRBJ2-2; d_gene: TRBD2; CDR3nt: TGTGCCATCAGAAGAGGACTAGCGGGAGGGCCCAGATCCACCGCTAACACCGGGGAGCTGTTTTTT; CDR3aa: CAIRRGLAGGPRSTANTGELFF
v_gene: TRBV6-6; len: 12; abundance: .; j_gene: TRBJ1-1; d_gene: .; CDR3nt: TGTGCCAGCACCCGGGGTGCGGCTGAAGCTTTCTTT; CDR3aa: CASTRGAAEAFF
v_gene: TRBV6-6; len: 14; abundance: once; j_gene: TRBJ1-2; d_gene: .; CDR3nt: TGTGCCAGCAGTATGACGGGAGCTAACTATGGCTACACCTTC; CDR3aa: CASSMTGANYGYTF
v_gene: TRBV28; len: 13; abundance: .; j_gene: TRBJ2-1; d_gene: .; CDR3nt: TGTGCCAGCCGGAACGGGAGAAGCAATGAGCAGTTCTTC; CDR3aa: CASRNGRSNEQFF
v_gene: TRBV10-1; len: 13; abundance: .; j_gene: TRBJ1-1; d_gene: .; CDR3nt: TGCGCCACGAGCACCGACGATGTCACTGAAGCTTTCTTT; CDR3aa: CATSTDDVTEAFF
v_gene: TRBV5-5; len: 16; abundance: .; j_gene: TRBJ2-6; d_gene: .; CDR3nt: TGTGCCAGCAGCTCTGAAATAGGGGCTGGGGCCAACGTCCTGACTTTC; CDR3aa: CASSSEIGAGANVLTF
v_gene: TRBV29-1; len: 11; abundance: .; j_gene: TRBJ2-7; d_gene: .; CDR3nt: TGCAGCGTTGAGCTTTCCTACGAGCAGTACTTC; CDR3aa: CSVELSYEQYF
v_gene: TRBV27; len: 12; abundance: .; j_gene: TRBJ1-2; d_gene: TRBD1; CDR3nt: TGTGCCAGCAGTTTCCAGGGGGTCGGCTACACCTTC; CDR3aa: CASSFQGVGYTF
v_gene: TRBV11-3; len: 16; abundance: .; j_gene: TRBJ2-7; d_gene: .; CDR3nt: TGTGCCAGCAGCTTCGGTTATGGTAGAGGGGGCTACGAGCAGTACTTC; CDR3aa: CASSFGYGRGGYEQYF